This is a list of T cell receptor beta chains from one sample in a study of T cell repertoires in cytomegalovirus infection. These receptors lack a known antigen. TCRdb reprocessed the reads via MiXCR and lists one record per CDR3 protein. The table includes roughly 800,000 distinct CDR3 sequences, 25% to 35% detected once. The material was cultured CD8+ T cells from PBMCs, obtained from culture after CMV antigen stimulation. The receptor set was obtained from a human donor in good health (CMV status not recorded). Some clones in this sample may be carry-over from other donors' samples. CDR3s leave out the opening cysteine and the closing phenylalanine or tryptophan. A D gene is named only where the DNA matches it firmly.

d_gene: NA; v_gene: TRBV19; CDR3aa: ASSILGGNTEAF
d_gene: NA; v_gene: TRBV7-4; CDR3aa: ASSLVRDWTEAF
d_gene: TRBD1; v_gene: TRBV7-2; CDR3aa: ASSMTGDETQY
d_gene: NA; v_gene: TRBV28; CDR3aa: ASSFGGSLYNEQF
d_gene: TRBD1; v_gene: TRBV7-9; CDR3aa: ASIQTGEGTEAF
d_gene: NA; v_gene: TRBV24-1; CDR3aa: ATSDFSPLH
d_gene: NA; v_gene: TRBV6-5; CDR3aa: ASSFMTQHNEQF
d_gene: TRBD1; v_gene: TRBV6-4; CDR3aa: ASSPDRGANTGELF
d_gene: TRBD1; v_gene: TRBV27; CDR3aa: ASRAGTENQPQH
d_gene: NA; v_gene: TRBV5-4; CDR3aa: ASSSLGDGGRGEAF
d_gene: TRBD1; v_gene: TRBV6-2/TRBV6-3; CDR3aa: ASTAHRGPDSNQPQH
d_gene: TRBD2; v_gene: TRBV12-3/TRBV12-4; CDR3aa: ASSFVLAGNTGELF
d_gene: TRBD1; v_gene: TRBV7-9; CDR3aa: ASSLLPRTGEV
d_gene: NA; v_gene: TRBV7-9; CDR3aa: ASSPGREVEKLF
d_gene: NA; v_gene: TRBV12-3/TRBV12-4; CDR3aa: ASSFGIYGYT
d_gene: NA; v_gene: TRBV12-3/TRBV12-4; CDR3aa: ASLRGQGTGELF
d_gene: NA; v_gene: TRBV11-2; CDR3aa: ASSPQKTPSTFTDTQY
d_gene: NA; v_gene: TRBV19; CDR3aa: ASSPIQGLNTEAF
d_gene: NA; v_gene: TRBV2; CDR3aa: ASQISNQPQH
d_gene: NA; v_gene: TRBV15; CDR3aa: APEHTEAF
d_gene: NA; v_gene: TRBV27; CDR3aa: ASSIQQEFEQY
d_gene: NA; v_gene: TRBV27; CDR3aa: ASSSPGDWTEAF
d_gene: TRBD1; v_gene: TRBV5-1; CDR3aa: ASSLRQGQEGYT
d_gene: TRBD1; v_gene: TRBV5-5; CDR3aa: ASSLDRGGEKLF
d_gene: NA; v_gene: TRBV12-3/TRBV12-4; CDR3aa: ASSFLPALRTTNEKLF